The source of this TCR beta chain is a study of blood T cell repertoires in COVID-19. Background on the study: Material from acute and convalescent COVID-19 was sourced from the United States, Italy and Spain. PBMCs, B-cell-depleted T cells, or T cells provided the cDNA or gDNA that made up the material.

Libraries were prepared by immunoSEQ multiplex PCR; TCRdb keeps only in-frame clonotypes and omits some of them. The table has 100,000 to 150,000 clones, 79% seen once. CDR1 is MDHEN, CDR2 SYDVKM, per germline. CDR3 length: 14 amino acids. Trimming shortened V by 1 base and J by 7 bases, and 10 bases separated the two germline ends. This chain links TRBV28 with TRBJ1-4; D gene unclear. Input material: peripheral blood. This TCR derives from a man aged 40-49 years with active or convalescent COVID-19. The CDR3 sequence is CASSLSPEREKLFF. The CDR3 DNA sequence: TGTGCCAGCAGTTTATCCCCGGAGCGTGAAAAACTGTTTTTT.